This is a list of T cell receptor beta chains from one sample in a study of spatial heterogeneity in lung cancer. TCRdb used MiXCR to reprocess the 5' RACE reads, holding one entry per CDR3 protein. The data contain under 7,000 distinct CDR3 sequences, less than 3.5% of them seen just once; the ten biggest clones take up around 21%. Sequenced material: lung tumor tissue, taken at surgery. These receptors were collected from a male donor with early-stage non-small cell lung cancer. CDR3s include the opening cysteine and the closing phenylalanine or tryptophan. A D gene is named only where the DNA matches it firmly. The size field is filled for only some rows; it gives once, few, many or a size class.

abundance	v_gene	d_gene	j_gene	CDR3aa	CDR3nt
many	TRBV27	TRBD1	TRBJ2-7	CASRWTGVSSYEQYF	TGTGCCAGCAGATGGACAGGCGTTAGCTCCTACGAGCAGTACTTC
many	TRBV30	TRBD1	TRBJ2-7	CAWSVAGGLDEQYF	TGTGCCTGGAGTGTGGCAGGGGGTTTGGACGAGCAGTACTTC
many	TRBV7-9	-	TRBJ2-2	CALQSNTGELFF	TGTGCCTTACAGAGTAACACCGGGGAGCTGTTTTTT
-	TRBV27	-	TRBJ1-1	CASSRRYGVGTEAFF	TGTGCCAGCAGTCGTAGGTACGGGGTCGGGACTGAAGCTTTCTTT
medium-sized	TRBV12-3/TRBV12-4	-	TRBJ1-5	CASSLLAGNQPQHF	TGTGCCAGCAGTTTATTGGCGGGAAATCAGCCCCAGCATTTT
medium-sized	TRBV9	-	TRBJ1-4	CASSVAEGSGEKLFF	TGTGCCAGCAGCGTAGCTGAAGGGAGTGGAGAAAAACTGTTTTTT
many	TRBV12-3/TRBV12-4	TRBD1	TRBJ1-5	CASSRRQGVGQPQHF	TGTGCCAGCAGTCGCCGACAGGGGGTGGGTCAGCCCCAGCATTTT
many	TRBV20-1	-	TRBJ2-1	CSASRRGTAYNEQFF	TGCAGTGCTAGTCGGAGGGGGACAGCCTACAATGAGCAGTTCTTC
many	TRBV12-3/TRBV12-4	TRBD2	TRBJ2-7	CASIILAGVAYEQYF	TGTGCCAGCATCATACTAGCGGGAGTAGCCTACGAGCAGTACTTC
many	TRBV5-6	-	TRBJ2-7	CASSIGYYEQYF	TGTGCCAGCAGCATAGGATACTACGAGCAGTACTTC
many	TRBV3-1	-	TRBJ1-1	CASRGTAEAFF	TGTGCCAGCAGGGGGACGGCCGAAGCTTTCTTT
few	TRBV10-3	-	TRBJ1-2	CAIGSQDYGDNF	TGTGCCATTGGGTCCCAAGACTATGGCGACAACTTC
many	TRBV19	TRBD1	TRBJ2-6	CASSLDRVAGANVLTF	TGTGCCAGTAGTCTCGACAGGGTTGCTGGGGCCAACGTCCTGACTTTC
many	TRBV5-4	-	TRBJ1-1	CASRASGNTEAFF	TGTGCCAGCAGGGCTTCAGGTAACACTGAAGCTTTCTTT
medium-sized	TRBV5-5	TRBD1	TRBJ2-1	CASSFGTGGEQFF	TGTGCCAGCAGCTTTGGGACAGGCGGTGAGCAGTTCTTC
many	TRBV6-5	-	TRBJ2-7	CASSYSRDSYEQYF	TGTGCCAGCAGTTACTCCCGGGACTCCTACGAGCAGTACTTC
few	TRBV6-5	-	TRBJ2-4	CASSLGERRNIQYF	TGTGCCAGCAGTCTCGGGGAGCGGCGGAACATTCAGTACTTC
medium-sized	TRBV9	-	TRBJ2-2	CASSERGGHTGELFF	TGTGCCAGCAGCGAGAGGGGGGGCCACACCGGGGAGCTGTTTTTT
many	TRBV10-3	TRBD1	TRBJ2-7	CAISDPGQGASYEQYF	TGTGCCATCAGTGACCCGGGACAGGGGGCATCTTACGAGCAGTACTTC
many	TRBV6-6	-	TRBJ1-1	CASSWERNAFF	TGTGCCAGCAGTTGGGAGAGAAATGCTTTCTTT
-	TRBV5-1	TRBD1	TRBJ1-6	CASSLAFREGACNSPLHF	TGCGCCAGCAGCTTGGCCTTCAGGGAGGGGGCTTGTAATTCACCCCTCCACTTT
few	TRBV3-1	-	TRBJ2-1	CASSLRKPRKRDEQFF	TGTGCCAGCAGCCTAAGGAAACCCCGCAAGAGGGATGAGCAGTTCTTC
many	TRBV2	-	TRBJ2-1	CASSEIVAGSSYNEQFF	TGTGCCAGCAGTGAAATAGTGGCGGGGAGCTCCTACAATGAGCAGTTCTTC
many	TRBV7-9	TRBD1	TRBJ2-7	CASSPGTGTYEQYF	TGTGCCAGCAGCCCCGGGACAGGGACCTACGAGCAGTACTTC
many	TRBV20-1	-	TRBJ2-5	CSAKVGGGETQYF	TGCAGTGCTAAGGTGGGAGGTGGGGAGACCCAGTACTTC
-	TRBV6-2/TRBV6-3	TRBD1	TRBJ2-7	CASSRGTGPYEQYF	TGTGCCAGCAGCCGCGGGACAGGGCCCTACGAGCAGTACTTC
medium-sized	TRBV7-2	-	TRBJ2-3	CASSLDPFADTQYF	TGTGCCAGCAGCTTAGACCCCTTTGCAGATACGCAGTATTTT
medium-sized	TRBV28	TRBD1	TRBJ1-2	CATPGQGPGGYGYTF	TGTGCCACCCCGGGACAGGGACCAGGTGGCTATGGCTACACCTTC
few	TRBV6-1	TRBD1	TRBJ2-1	CASSEGSLGQGYNEQFF	TGTGCCAGCAGTGAAGGAAGTTTGGGACAGGGCTACAATGAGCAGTTCTTC
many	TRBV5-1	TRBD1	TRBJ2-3	CASSTGQGPDTQYF	TGCGCCAGCAGCACCGGACAGGGGCCAGATACGCAGTATTTT
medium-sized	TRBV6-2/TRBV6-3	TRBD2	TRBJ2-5	CASSYSTSGGETQYF	TGTGCCAGCAGTTACTCGACTAGCGGGGGAGAGACCCAGTACTTC
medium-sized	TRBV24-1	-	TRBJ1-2	CATSALDRGGYTF	TGTGCCACCAGTGCCCTGGACAGAGGCGGCTACACCTTC
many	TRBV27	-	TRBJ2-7	CASYSFTYEQYF	TGTGCCAGCTACAGTTTTACCTACGAGCAGTACTTC